Reported below is one T cell receptor (beta chain). Its antigen is not identified. The data were obtained in a study of T-cell memory formation after mild COVID-19. The overall study: TCR clusters were largely donor specific.

Amplification by 5'RACE using constant-segment primers produced TCR alpha and TCR beta cDNA libraries that carried sample barcodes and UMIs. TCRdb re-called the 5' RACE reads with MiXCR, one entry per CDR3 protein. The repertoire has 190,000 or so distinct CDR3 sequences, around 30% of them found once; the top ten carry 9.5% to 12%. The CDR3 runs 16 residues. CDR1 and CDR2 (germline): MGHRA, YSYEKL. V was pared by 7 bases and J by 5 bases, with 23 bases between. Study findings and constraints: Clones from the second wave (peaking day 37) had unconfirmed SARS-CoV-2 specificity. Clones that shrank (day 15 to 85) were balanced CD4/CD8, whereas later expanders leaned CD4+.

The receptor's source is an adult woman who had mild COVID-19 (a few samples of this study predate the infection). Cell type and time point are not known. The chain links TRBV4-1 to TRBJ2-5, with a weak D call TRBD2 (5 bases). Material for sequencing was PBMCs or a T cell subset sorted from them (not recorded which). CDR3 in DNA: TGCGCCAGCACACAGAATGGACTCCCCGGTGTGGAGACCCAGTACTTC. Protein product: CASTQNGLPGVETQYF.